Listed below are T cell receptor beta chains from one sample, sequenced in a study of blood T cell repertoires in COVID-19. Profiling relied on immunoSEQ multiplex PCR, and the TCRdb table lists in-frame clones only, not all of them. Among under 200,000 clones listed, more than 75% were seen once. The sample comprised peripheral blood. Receptors were obtained from a man in his forties or fifties with active or convalescent COVID-19. Both conserved end residues are part of each CDR3. The order of the fields is J gene, clone size, D gene, V gene, CDR3 DNA, CDR3 protein. The D gene is left open where the match is weak. Rows may omit the clone size; those that give it use once, few, many or a size class.

J: TRBJ1-5
size: few
D: TRBD1
V: TRBV15
DNA: TGTGCCACCAGCACCGCAGACAGGGCCAATCAGCCCCAGCATTTT
CDR3: CATSTADRANQPQHF

J: TRBJ2-3
size: few
D: NA
V: TRBV6-5
DNA: TGTGCCAGCAGCCCAGCTAGAGATACGCAGTATTTT
CDR3: CASSPARDTQYF

J: TRBJ2-3
size: NA
D: NA
V: TRBV7-8
DNA: TGTGCCAGCAGCTTAGCGGCCACAGATACGCAGTATTTT
CDR3: CASSLAATDTQYF

J: TRBJ1-5
size: NA
D: NA
V: TRBV19
DNA: TGTGCCAGTAGTAAACAGGGAGTCGGGAATCAGCCCCAGCATTTT
CDR3: CASSKQGVGNQPQHF

J: TRBJ2-1
size: NA
D: NA
V: TRBV6-4
DNA: TGTGCCAGCAGTGACTTGCCTAGCTCCTACAATGAGCAGTTCTTC
CDR3: CASSDLPSSYNEQFF

J: TRBJ1-6
size: few
D: NA
V: TRBV7-2
DNA: TGTGCCAGCAGCTTATTGCAGGGCGCCAGGTCACCCCTCCACTTT
CDR3: CASSLLQGARSPLHF

J: TRBJ1-4
size: NA
D: NA
V: TRBV18
DNA: TGTGCCAGCTCACCAACAAAAGACAGCGTACTGGGAGAAAAACTGTTTTTT
CDR3: CASSPTKDSVLGEKLFF

J: TRBJ2-7
size: NA
D: NA
V: TRBV30
DNA: TGTGCCTGGAGCAAAGGGTCTCAGAGCGGGGAGCAGTACTTC
CDR3: CAWSKGSQSGEQYF

J: TRBJ1-1
size: NA
D: TRBD1
V: TRBV28
DNA: TGTGCCAGCAGTCGGACAGGGGGAGGGGGTGGCGCTGAAGCTTTCTTT
CDR3: CASSRTGGGGGAEAFF

J: TRBJ1-1
size: NA
D: TRBD1
V: TRBV13
DNA: TGTGCCAGCAGCTACCAGACAGGGGGGAACACTGAAGCTTTCTTT
CDR3: CASSYQTGGNTEAFF

J: TRBJ1-2
size: few
D: TRBD1
V: TRBV6-5
DNA: TGTGCCAGCAGTTCCCGGACAGGCGGGAACTATGGCTACACCTTC
CDR3: CASSSRTGGNYGYTF

J: TRBJ1-1
size: once
D: TRBD1
V: TRBV27
DNA: TGTGCCAGCACCCCTTCCGGGACAGGTATGGGGAACACTGAAGCTTTCTTT
CDR3: CASTPSGTGMGNTEAFF

J: TRBJ2-1
size: NA
D: NA
V: TRBV4-3
DNA: TGCGCCAGCAGCCAAGTTTGGGCGGGTATCAATGAGCAGTTCTTC
CDR3: CASSQVWAGINEQFF

J: TRBJ2-7
size: NA
D: TRBD1
V: TRBV7-2
DNA: TGTGCCAGCAGTCCCAGGCCGGGACAGGGGGCCGGGCAGTACTTC
CDR3: CASSPRPGQGAGQYF

J: TRBJ1-2
size: NA
D: TRBD1
V: TRBV7-9
DNA: TGTGCCAGCAGCTTAGCTGAGACAGGGGCTGGCTACACCTTC
CDR3: CASSLAETGAGYTF

J: TRBJ1-6
size: NA
D: TRBD1
V: TRBV4-1
DNA: TGCGCCAGCAGCCACCCCAGGGGGCCTAATTCACCCCTCCACTTT
CDR3: CASSHPRGPNSPLHF

J: TRBJ1-5
size: NA
D: TRBD1
V: TRBV19
DNA: TGTGCCAGTAGTCCCCATCGACAGGGGAGCAATCAGCCCCAGCATTTT
CDR3: CASSPHRQGSNQPQHF

J: TRBJ1-5
size: NA
D: TRBD1
V: TRBV18
DNA: TGTGCCAGCTCATCGACAGGGGTCAATCAGCCCCAGCATTTT
CDR3: CASSSTGVNQPQHF